This TCR beta chain was identified during a study of blood T cell repertoires in COVID-19. In the authors' workflow: Estimation of nucleated cell counts relied on the amplification of reference gene primers. This table comes from immunoSEQ multiplex PCR, and its TCRdb copy is limited to in-frame clones, with some not included. V, J and clone size are those of that table, while D and trimming were read from the DNA. Of approximately 150,000 clones listed, around four fifths are singletons. The specimen was peripheral blood. This TCR was recovered from a man between 65 and 85 years old who had recovered from COVID-19.

CDR3: CASRPRGTVTEAFF. CDR3 coding DNA: TGTGCCAGCAGGCCCCGGGGGACGGTCACTGAAGCTTTCTTT. The chain joins TRBV5-8 to TRBJ1-1; D may be TRBD1 (5 bases). Germline V gene lookup returns CDR1 SGHTS and CDR2 YDEGEE. The CDR3 contains 14 residues. Trimming pared 5 bases from V and 4 bases from J, leaving 15 bases between.